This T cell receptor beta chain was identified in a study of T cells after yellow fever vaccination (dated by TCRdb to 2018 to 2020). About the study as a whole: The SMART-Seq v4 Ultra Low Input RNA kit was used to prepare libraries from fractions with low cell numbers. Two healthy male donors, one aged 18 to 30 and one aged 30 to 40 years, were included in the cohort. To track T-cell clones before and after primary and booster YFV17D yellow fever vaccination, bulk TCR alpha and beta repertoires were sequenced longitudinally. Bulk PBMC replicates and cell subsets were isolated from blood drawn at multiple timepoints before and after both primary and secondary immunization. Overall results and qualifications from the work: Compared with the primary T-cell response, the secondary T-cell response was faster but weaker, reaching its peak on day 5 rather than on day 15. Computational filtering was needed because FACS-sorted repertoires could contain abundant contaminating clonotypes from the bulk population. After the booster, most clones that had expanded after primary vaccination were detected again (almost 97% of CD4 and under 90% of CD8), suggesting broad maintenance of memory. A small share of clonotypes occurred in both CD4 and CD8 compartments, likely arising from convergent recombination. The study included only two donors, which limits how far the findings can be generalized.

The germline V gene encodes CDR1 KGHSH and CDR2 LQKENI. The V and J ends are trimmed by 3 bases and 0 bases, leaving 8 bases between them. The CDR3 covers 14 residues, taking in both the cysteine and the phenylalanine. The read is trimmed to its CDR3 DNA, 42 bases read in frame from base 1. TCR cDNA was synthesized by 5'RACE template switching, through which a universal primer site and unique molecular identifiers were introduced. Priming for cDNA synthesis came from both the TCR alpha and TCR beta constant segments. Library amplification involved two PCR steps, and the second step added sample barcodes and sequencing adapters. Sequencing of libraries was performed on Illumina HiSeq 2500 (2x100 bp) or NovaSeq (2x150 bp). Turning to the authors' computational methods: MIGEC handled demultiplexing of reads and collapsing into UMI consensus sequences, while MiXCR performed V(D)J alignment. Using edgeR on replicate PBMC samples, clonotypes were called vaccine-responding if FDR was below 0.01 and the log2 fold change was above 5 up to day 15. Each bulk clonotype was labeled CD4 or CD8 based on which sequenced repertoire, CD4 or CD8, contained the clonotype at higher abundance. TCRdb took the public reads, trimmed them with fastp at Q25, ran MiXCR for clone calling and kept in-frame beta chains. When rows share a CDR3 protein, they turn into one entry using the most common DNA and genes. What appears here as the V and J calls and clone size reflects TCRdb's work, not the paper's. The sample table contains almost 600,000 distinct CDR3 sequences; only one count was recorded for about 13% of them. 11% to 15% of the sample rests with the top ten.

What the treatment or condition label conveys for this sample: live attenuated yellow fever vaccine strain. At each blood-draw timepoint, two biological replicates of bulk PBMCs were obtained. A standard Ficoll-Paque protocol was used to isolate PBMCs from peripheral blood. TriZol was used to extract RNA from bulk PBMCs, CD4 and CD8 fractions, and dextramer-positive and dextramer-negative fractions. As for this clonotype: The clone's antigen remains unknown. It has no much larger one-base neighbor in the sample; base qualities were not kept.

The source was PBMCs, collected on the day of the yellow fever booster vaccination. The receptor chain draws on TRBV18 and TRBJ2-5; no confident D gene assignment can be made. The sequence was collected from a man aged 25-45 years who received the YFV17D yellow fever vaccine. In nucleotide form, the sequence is TGTGCCAGCTCACCCTTGGCGGACCAAGAGACCCAGTACTTC. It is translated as CASSPLADQETQYF.